This is a list of T cell receptor beta chains from one sample in a study of monozygotic twins with inflammatory bowel disease. Reanalyzing the 5' RACE reads, TCRdb keeps one entry per CDR3 protein, without DNA. The sample holds approximately 390,000 distinct CDR3 sequences. The sequenced material came from blood. Every receptor here comes from a human donor with ulcerative colitis or Crohn's disease, or a healthy co-twin of an affected twin (not recorded which). Both conserved end residues are part of each CDR3.

v_gene: TRBV27
j_gene: TRBJ2-7
CDR3aa: CASSLKDTYSYEQYF

v_gene: TRBV5-4
j_gene: TRBJ1-6
CDR3aa: CASSLGTDSYNSPLHF

v_gene: TRBV10-3
j_gene: TRBJ1-1
CDR3aa: CAATGGVNTEAFF

v_gene: TRBV29-1
j_gene: TRBJ1-2
CDR3aa: CSVADGKVGYTF

v_gene: TRBV19
j_gene: TRBJ1-1
CDR3aa: CASSIEGQNTEAFF

v_gene: TRBV7-9
j_gene: TRBJ2-5
CDR3aa: CASSDGAHQLVQETQYF

v_gene: TRBV6-2/TRBV6-3
j_gene: TRBJ2-1
CDR3aa: CASSYSREWDQGRIGYNEQFF

v_gene: TRBV11-1
j_gene: TRBJ2-1
CDR3aa: CASSGRQAGVASYNEQFF

v_gene: TRBV20-1
j_gene: TRBJ2-3
CDR3aa: CRCVSGGQSTDTQYF

v_gene: TRBV6-5
j_gene: TRBJ1-1
CDR3aa: CASSYLQTKAHTEAFF

v_gene: TRBV7-3
j_gene: TRBJ2-3
CDR3aa: CASSLRPAPAGLTDTQYF

v_gene: TRBV25-1
j_gene: TRBJ1-1
CDR3aa: CASNGQGPRTEAFF

v_gene: TRBV7-2
j_gene: TRBJ1-5
CDR3aa: CASSSGINGNQPQHF

v_gene: TRBV29-1
j_gene: TRBJ2-5
CDR3aa: CSVGAAQETQYF

v_gene: TRBV20-1
j_gene: TRBJ1-2
CDR3aa: CSARWGVDFSGYTF

v_gene: TRBV7-9
j_gene: TRBJ2-1
CDR3aa: CASSSLTSTGLHEQFF

v_gene: TRBV28
j_gene: TRBJ1-1
CDR3aa: CASSLSPAVMNTEAFF

v_gene: TRBV2
j_gene: TRBJ1-2
CDR3aa: CASSELTENYTF

v_gene: TRBV4-3
j_gene: TRBJ2-7
CDR3aa: CASSQARQGAYEQYF